This T cell receptor (beta chain) was obtained from a study of cytotoxic CD8 clonotypes in ibrutinib-treated CLL (TCRdb year 2021). General notes on the study: The cohort included about 15 treatment-naive and about a dozen relapsed/refractory patients; around 18 were IGHV unmutated. Cryopreserved peripheral blood mononuclear cells were obtained before treatment, at response, and at either sustained remission or disease progression. Samples averaged roughly 280,000 productive templates and 90,000 to 100,000 productive rearrangements. Longitudinal samples were available for about 30% of the 86 trial participants. Partial responses were observed in around 25 patients and complete responses in 2; after a median follow-up of around 68 months, remission was maintained in approximately 14 patients and progression was observed in about twelve. Samples at response were collected after a median of around twelve months of treatment, with a range of about 6 to 40 months.

Regarding this clone: The clone's antigen remains unknown. No clone much larger than this one lies a single base away; base qualities are absent.

Overall results and qualifications from the work: Public clonotypes were found to be uncommon and were observed to contract or remain stable during treatment; the increase in clonality was shown to reflect expansion of private clonotypes at ibrutinib response. Sampling times were not matched between sustained-remission and progressing patients, and lymph node repertoires were not studied. Baseline clonality was found to be higher than that of age-matched healthy donors and was strongly correlated with circulating CD8+ T-cell counts. An increase in clonality was observed at ibrutinib response, with clonality remaining stable during sustained remission and falling back toward baseline at progression.

Each clonotype received, on average, around 9.6x coverage in deep resolution sequencing performed on a MiSeq, where the target depth lay between 1 in 1 million and 1 in 200,000 T cells. The immunoSEQ hsTCRB Kit was used to generate the TCR beta libraries. The original methods were these. Data were analyzed with ImmunoSEQ Data Assistant and ImmunoSEQ Analyzer, with V, D and J genes assigned per IMGT definitions. Clonality, which ranges from 0 to 1, was calculated as one minus the normalized Shannon entropy of productive rearrangement frequencies. Only overrepresented clonotypes making up at least 0.05% of each patient's repertoire were included in the public clonotype analysis. Repertoires from roughly 13 age-matched healthy donors in immuneACCESS were used as clonality controls. This immuneACCESS table, as held by TCRdb, lists in-frame sequences with V and J called but not all clones. Of the missing ones, under half trace to an unresolved V gene in checked studies; the others have no known cause. The DNA gave D and trimming, while V, J and clone size come from that table. This sample is represented by 300,000 to 350,000 clones; 80% of them were singletons. Jointly, the top ten make up more than 6% of the sample.

For TCR beta library preparation, roughly 1.8 micrograms of genomic DNA was extracted from cryopreserved PBMCs. Longitudinal blood samples from CLL patients on ibrutinib monotherapy underwent high-throughput TCR beta sequencing. Patients were enrolled in a phase 2 open-label single-center ibrutinib monotherapy trial. CDR1 and CDR2, looked up from the germline V gene (reference sequence), are MNHEY and SMNVEV. The CDR3 numbers 15 residues from cysteine through phenylalanine. Kept here is only the CDR3 DNA, which spans 45 bases and is read in frame from base 1. Relative to germline, V is 1 base shorter and J is 1 base shorter, with 8 bases between their ends.

The clonotype was recovered from a human donor with chronic lymphocytic leukemia. The sequence joins TRBV27 to TRBJ1-5; the D gene is possibly TRBD1, with 5 bases matching. The source material was PBMCs, sampled before ibrutinib treatment. The CDR3 protein is CASSLYRTSNQPQHF. The sequenced DNA: TGTGCCAGCAGTTTATATCGGACAAGCAATCAGCCCCAGCATTTT.